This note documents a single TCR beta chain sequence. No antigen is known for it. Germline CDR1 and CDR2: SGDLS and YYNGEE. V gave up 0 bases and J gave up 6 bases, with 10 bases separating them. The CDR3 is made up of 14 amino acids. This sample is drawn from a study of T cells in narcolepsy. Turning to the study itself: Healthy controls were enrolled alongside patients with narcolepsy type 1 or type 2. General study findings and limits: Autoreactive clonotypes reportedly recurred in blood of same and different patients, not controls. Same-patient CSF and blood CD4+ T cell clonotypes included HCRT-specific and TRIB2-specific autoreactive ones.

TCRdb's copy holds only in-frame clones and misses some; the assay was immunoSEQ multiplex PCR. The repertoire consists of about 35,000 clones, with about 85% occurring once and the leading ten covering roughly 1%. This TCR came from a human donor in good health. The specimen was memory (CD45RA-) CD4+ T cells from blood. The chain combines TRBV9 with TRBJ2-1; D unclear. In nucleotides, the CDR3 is TGTGCCAGCAGCGTAGCCGGCCACAGCAATGAGCAGTTCTTC. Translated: CASSVAGHSNEQFF.